The T cell receptor beta chain under discussion was sequenced for a study of shared clonotypes between healthy human individuals. For this clone: Its antigen remains unidentified.

General study points: Owing to a small donor count, the genetic and exposure-history diversity represented was limited. Shared clonotypes: roughly 5% naive CD4, about 3.5% naive CD8, 2.3% memory CD4, under 0.5% memory CD8.

The CDR3 has 13 residues. Germline-derived CDR1 and CDR2 are MDHEN and SYDVKM. Trimming stripped 6 bases from V and 3 bases from J, with 11 bases between. Libraries were prepared by immunoSEQ multiplex PCR; TCRdb keeps only in-frame clonotypes and omits some of them. The data hold a few million clones, with around 95% observed a single time. Sequenced: naive CD4+ T cells sorted from blood. Subset defined: CD45RA+ positively selected. The clonotype was recovered from a man younger than 35 in good health. The V gene is TRBV28, the J gene TRBJ1-1, with a tentative D call TRBD1 (6 bases). CDR3 nucleotide sequence: TGTGCCAGCAGCATACAGGGCGACACTGAAGCTTTCTTT. Translated, it gives CASSIQGDTEAFF.